This T cell receptor beta chain came from a study of human T cells and chemical hapten exposure. Overall study context: For sensitization, 2% DPC was applied to a 2 cm by 2 cm patch of upper inner arm skin. The patients, most of them female, presented with alopecia areata, totalis or universalis.

TCRdb re-called the RACE reads through MiXCR, storing one row per CDR3 protein. In the table there are approximately 80,000 distinct CDR3 sequences, more than 9% of which are singletons. There are 15 residues in the CDR3. Germline CDR1 SGHRS, CDR2 YFSETQ. V lost 0 bases and J lost 4, with 11 bases in between. The time point: patch test 2, 6 weeks after DPC sensitization. Treatment described: therapeutic diphenylcyclopropenone sensitization with weekly scalp DPC. The rearrangement uses TRBV5-1 and TRBJ2-1; a weak D match, TRBD1 (6 bases). The sample in question was whole blood, obtained in connection with sensitization to the hapten diphenylcyclopropenone (DPC). This TCR came from a woman aged 50 to 60 with alopecia areata. Some clones in this sample may be carry-over from other donors' samples. In DNA form, the CDR3 reads TGCGCCAGCAGCTTGGTTTTACAGGGATACAATGAGCAGTTCTTC. Amino acid sequence: CASSLVLQGYNEQFF. Based on the CDR3 plus reference TRBV5-1 and TRBJ2-1, the full variable domain is KAGVTQTPRYLIKTRGQQVTLSCSPISGHRSVSWYQQTPGQGLQFLFEYFSETQRNKGNFPGRFSGRQFSNSRSEMNVSTLELGDSALYLCASSLVLQGYNEQFFGPGTRLTVL.